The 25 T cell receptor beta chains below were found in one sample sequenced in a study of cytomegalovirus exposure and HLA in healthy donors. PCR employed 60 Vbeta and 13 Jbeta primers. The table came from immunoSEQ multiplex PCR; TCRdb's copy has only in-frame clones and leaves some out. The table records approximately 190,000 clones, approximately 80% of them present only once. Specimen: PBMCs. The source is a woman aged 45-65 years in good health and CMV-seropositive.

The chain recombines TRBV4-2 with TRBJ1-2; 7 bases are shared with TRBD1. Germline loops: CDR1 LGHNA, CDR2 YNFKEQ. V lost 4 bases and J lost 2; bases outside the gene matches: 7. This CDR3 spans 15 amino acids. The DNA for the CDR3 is TGTGCCAGCAGCCCAGAGGGGGCAGCGAACTATGGCTACACCTTC. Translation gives CASSPEGAANYGYTF.

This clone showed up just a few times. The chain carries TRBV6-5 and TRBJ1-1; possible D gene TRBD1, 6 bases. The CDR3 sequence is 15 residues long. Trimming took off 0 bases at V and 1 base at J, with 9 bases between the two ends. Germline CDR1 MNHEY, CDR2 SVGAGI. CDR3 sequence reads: CASSYSGTTNTEAFF. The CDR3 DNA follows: TGTGCCAGCAGTTACTCCGGGACAACGAACACTGAAGCTTTCTTT.

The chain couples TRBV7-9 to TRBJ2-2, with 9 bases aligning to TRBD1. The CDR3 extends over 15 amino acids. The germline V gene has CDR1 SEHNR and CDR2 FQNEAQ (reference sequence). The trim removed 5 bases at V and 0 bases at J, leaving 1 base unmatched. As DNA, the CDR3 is TGTGCCAGCAGCGGGGACAGGGCGAACACCGGGGAGCTGTTTTTT. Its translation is CASSGDRANTGELFF.

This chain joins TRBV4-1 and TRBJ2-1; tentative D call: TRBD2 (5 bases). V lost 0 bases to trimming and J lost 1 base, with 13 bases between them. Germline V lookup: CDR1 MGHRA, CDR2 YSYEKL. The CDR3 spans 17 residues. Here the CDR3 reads CASSQDLGNPSYNEQFF. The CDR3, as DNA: TGCGCCAGCAGCCAAGATCTCGGGAACCCTTCCTACAATGAGCAGTTCTTC.

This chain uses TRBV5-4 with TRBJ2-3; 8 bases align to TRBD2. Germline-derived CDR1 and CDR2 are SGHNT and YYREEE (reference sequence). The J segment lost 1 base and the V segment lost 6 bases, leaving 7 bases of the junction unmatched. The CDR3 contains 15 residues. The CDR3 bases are TGTGCCAGCAACCGGGGGGGCCGGGGCACAGATACGCAGTATTTT. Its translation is CASNRGGRGTDTQYF.

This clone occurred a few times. The CDR3 nucleotides are TGTGCCAGCAGCGGACAGGGGATAACCGGGGAGCTGTTTTTT. Translated, it gives CASSGQGITGELFF. The rearrangement links TRBV9 to TRBJ2-2, with 8 bases fitting TRBD1. V lost 3 bases, J lost 5 bases, and 3 bases stayed unmatched. Germline CDR1 is SGDLS and CDR2 is YYNGEE. This CDR3 contains 14 residues.

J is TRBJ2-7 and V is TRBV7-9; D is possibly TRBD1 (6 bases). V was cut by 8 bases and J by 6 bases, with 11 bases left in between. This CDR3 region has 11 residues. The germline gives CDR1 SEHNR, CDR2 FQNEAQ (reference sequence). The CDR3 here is CASEDSAEQYF. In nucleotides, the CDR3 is TGTGCCAGCGAGGACAGCGCCGAGCAGTACTTC.

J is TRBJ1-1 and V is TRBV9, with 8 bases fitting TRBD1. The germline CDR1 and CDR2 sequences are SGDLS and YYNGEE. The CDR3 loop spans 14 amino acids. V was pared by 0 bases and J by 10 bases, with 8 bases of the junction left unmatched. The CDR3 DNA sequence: TGTGCCAGCAGCGTAGATGATCGTACAGGGGGAGCTTTCTTT. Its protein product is CASSVDDRTGGAFF.

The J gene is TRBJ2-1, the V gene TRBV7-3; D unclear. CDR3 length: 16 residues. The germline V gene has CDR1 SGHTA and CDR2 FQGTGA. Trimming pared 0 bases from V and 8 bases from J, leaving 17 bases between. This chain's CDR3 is CASSLTDFGSGDEQFF. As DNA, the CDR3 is TGTGCCAGCAGCTTAACAGATTTCGGGTCCGGTGATGAGCAGTTCTTC.

CDR3 nucleotide sequence: TGTGCCAGCAGCCCGAGGACTAGCGGGGGGGTTTCCACAGATACGCAGTATTTT. Translated: CASSPRTSGGVSTDTQYF. This sequence joins TRBV7-3 and TRBJ2-3; TRBD2 agrees at 15 bases. CDR3 length: 18 residues. The germline CDR1 and CDR2 sequences are SGHTA and FQGTGA. V shed 5 bases, J shed 2 bases, and the junction held 8 bases outside the gene matches.

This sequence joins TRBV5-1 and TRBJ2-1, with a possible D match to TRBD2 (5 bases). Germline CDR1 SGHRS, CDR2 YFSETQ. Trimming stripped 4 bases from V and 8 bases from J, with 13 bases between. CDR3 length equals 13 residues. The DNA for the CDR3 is TGCGCCAGCAGCCGGGATCCCAAGGATGAGCAGTTCTTC. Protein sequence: CASSRDPKDEQFF.

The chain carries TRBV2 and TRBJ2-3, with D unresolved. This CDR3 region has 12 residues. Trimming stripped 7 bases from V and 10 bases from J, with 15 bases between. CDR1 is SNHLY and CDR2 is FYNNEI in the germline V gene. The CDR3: CASTTTNTAQYF. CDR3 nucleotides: TGTGCCAGCACTACTACTAATACCGCGCAGTATTTT.

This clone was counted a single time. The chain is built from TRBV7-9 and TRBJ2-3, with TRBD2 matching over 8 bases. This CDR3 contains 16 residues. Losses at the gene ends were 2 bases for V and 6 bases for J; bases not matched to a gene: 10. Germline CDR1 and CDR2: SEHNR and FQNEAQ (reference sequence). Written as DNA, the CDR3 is TGTGCCAGCAGCTTATGGCGGGGGGCCCTCACCGATACGCAGTATTTT. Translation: CASSLWRGALTDTQYF.

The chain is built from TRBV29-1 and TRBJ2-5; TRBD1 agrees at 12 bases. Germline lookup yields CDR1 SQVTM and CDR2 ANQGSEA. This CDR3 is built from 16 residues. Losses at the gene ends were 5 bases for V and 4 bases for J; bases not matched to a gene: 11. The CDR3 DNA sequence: TGCAGCGTTCGTTCCACCCGGGACAGGGGGCGAGAGACCCAGTACTTC. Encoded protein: CSVRSTRDRGRETQYF. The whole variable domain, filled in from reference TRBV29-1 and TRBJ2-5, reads SAVISQKPSRDICQRGTSLTIQCQVDSQVTMMFWYRQQPGQSLTLIATANQGSEATYESGFVIDKFPISRPNLTFSTLTVSNMSPEDSSIYLCSVRSTRDRGRETQYFGPGTRLLVL.

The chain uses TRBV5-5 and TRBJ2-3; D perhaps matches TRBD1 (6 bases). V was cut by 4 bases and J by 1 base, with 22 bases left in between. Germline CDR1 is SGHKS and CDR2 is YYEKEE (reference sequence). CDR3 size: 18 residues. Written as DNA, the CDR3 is TGTGCCAGCAGCCCTTTTGTCTCACCAGGGGCTGGCACAGATACGCAGTATTTT. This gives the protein CASSPFVSPGAGTDTQYF.

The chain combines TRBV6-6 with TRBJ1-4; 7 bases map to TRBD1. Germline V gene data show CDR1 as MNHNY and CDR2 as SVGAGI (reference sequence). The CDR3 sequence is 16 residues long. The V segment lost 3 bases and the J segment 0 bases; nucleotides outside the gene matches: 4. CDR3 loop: CASSYLGQATNEKLFF. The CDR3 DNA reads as TGTGCCAGCAGTTATCTCGGACAGGCAACTAATGAAAAACTGTTTTTT.

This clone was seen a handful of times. The CDR3 region is CASSQDAGGNQPQHF. CDR3 coding DNA: TGTGCCAGCAGCCAAGATGCAGGGGGTAATCAGCCCCAGCATTTT. The gene calls are TRBV4-2 and TRBJ1-5, with 7 bases that match TRBD1. Germline V gene lookup returns CDR1 LGHNA and CDR2 YNFKEQ. The CDR3 is made up of 15 amino acids. V was clipped by 0 bases and J by 4 bases; unmatched bases: 3.

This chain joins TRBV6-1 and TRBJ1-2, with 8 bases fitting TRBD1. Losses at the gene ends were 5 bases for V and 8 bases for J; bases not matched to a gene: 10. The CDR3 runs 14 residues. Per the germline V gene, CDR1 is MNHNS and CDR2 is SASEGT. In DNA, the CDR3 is TGTGCCAGCAGTCCCACCGGGACAGGTAACGGCTACACCTTC. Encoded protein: CASSPTGTGNGYTF.

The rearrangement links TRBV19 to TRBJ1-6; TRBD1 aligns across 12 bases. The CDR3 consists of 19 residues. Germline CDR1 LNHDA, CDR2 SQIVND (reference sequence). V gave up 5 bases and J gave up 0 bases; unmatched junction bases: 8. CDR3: CASSPSGTGGYSYNSPLHF. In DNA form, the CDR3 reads TGTGCCAGTAGTCCTTCCGGGACAGGGGGCTACTCCTATAATTCACCCCTCCACTTT.

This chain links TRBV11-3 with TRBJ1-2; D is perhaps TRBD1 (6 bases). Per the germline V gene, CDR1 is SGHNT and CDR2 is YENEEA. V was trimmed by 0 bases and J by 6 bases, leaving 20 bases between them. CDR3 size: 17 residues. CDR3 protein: CASSLDLVGHPIDGYTF. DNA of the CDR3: TGTGCCAGCAGCTTAGATCTCGTGGGACATCCTATAGATGGCTACACCTTC. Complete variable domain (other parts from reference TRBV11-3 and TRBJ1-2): EAGVVQSPRYKIIEKKQPVAFWCNPISGHNTLYWYLQNLGQGPELLIRYENEEAVDDSQLPKDRFSAERLKGVDSTLKIQPAELGDSAVYLCASSLDLVGHPIDGYTFGSGTRLTVV.

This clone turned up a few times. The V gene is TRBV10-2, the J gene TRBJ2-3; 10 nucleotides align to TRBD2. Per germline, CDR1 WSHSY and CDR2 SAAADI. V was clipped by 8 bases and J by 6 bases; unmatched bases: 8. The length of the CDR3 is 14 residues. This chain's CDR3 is CASGQRGGQDTQYF. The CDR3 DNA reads TGCGCCAGCGGGCAGCGGGGGGGCCAGGATACGCAGTATTTT.

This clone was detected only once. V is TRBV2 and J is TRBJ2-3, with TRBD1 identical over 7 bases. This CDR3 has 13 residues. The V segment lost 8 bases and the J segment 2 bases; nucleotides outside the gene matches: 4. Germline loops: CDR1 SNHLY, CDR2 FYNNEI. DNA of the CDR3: TGTGCCAGCGAGGGGGCGACCACAGATACGCAGTATTTT. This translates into CASEGATTDTQYF.

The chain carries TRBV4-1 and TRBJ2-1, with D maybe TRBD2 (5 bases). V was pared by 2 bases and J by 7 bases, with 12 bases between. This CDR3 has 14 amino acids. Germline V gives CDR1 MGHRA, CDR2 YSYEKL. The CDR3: CASSQQYEGNEQFF. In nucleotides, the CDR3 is TGCGCCAGCAGCCAACAATACGAGGGAAATGAGCAGTTCTTC.

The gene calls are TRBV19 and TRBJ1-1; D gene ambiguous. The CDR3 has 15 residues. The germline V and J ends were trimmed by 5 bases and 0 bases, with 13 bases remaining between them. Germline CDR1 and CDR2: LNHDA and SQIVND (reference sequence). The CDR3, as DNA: TGTGCCAGTAGTTACCAGCGACCGATGAACACTGAAGCTTTCTTT. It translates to CASSYQRPMNTEAFF.

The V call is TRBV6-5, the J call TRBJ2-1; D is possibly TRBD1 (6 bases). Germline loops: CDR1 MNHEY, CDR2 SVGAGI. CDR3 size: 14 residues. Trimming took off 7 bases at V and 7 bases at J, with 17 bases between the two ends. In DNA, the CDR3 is TGTGCCAGCAACGACGAGGGGGTAGGGAATGAGCAGTTCTTC. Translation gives CASNDEGVGNEQFF.